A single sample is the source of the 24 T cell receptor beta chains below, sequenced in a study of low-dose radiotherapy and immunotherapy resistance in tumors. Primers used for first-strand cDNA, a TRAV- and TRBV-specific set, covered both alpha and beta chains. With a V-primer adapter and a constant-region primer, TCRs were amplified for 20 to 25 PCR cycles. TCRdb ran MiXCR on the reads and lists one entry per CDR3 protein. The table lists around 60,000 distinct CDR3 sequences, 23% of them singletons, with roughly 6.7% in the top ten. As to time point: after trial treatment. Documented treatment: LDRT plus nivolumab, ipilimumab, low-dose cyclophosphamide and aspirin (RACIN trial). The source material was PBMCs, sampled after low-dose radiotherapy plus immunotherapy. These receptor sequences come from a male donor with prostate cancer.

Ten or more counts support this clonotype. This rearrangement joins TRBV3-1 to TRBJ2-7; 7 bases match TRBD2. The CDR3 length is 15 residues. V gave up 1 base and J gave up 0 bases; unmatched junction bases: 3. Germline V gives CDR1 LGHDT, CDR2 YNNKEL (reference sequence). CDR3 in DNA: TGTGCCAGCAGCCAAGCCACTAGCGCCTCCTACGAGCAGTACTTC. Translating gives CASSQATSASYEQYF.

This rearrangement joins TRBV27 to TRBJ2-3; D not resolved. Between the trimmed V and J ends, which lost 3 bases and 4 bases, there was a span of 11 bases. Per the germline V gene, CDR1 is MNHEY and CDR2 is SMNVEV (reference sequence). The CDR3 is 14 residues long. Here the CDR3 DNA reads TGTGCCAGCAGTTTGGGCAGCACAGCAGATACGCAGTATTTT. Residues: CASSLGSTADTQYF.

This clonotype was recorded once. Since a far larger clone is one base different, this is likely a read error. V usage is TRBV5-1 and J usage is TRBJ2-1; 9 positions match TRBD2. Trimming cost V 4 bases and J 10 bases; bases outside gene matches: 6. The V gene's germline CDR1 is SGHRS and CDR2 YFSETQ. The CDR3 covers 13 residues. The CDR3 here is CASSAGGPYEQFF. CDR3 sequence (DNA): TGCGCCAGCAGCGCGGGAGGGCCCTACGAGCAGTTCTTC.

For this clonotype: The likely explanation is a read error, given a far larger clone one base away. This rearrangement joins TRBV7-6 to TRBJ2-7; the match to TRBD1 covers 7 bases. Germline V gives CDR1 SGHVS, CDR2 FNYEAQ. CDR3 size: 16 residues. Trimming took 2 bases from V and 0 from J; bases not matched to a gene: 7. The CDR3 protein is CASSLSADRTSYEQYF. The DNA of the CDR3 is TGTGCCAGCAGCTTATCGGCGGACAGGACCTCCTACGAGCAGTACTTC. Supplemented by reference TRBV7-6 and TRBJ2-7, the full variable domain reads GAGVSQSPRYKVTKRGQDVALRCDPISGHVSLYWYRQALGQGPEFLTYFNYEAQQDKSGLPNDRFSAERPEGSISTLTIQRTEQRDSAMYRCASSLSADRTSYEQYFGPGTRLTVT.

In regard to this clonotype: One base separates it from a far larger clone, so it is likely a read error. In DNA, the CDR3 is TGTGCCAGCAGTTCAGCGGGAGGGTCCAACGAGCAGTTCTTC. Translating it yields CASSSAGGSNEQFF. This chain links TRBV28 with TRBJ2-1; 10 nucleotides agree with TRBD2. Germline lookup yields CDR1 MDHEN and CDR2 SYDVKM. The length of the CDR3 is 14 residues. V was pared by 4 bases and J by 10 bases, with 7 bases of the junction left unmatched.

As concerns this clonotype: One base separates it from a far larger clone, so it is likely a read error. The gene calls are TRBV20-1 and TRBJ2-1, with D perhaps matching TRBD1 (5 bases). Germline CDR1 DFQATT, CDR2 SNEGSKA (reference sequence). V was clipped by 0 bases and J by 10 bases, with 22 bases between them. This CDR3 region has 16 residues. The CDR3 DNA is TGCAGTGCTAGAGATCAGGGTTCGATTTTGACCTACGAGCAGTTCTTC. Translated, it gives CSARDQGSILTYEQFF.

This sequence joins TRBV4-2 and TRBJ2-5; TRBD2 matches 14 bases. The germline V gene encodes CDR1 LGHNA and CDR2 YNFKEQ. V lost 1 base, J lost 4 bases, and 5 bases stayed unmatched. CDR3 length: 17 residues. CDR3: CASSQGTSGGSGETQYF. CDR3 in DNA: TGTGCCAGCAGCCAAGGGACTAGCGGGGGGTCGGGAGAGACCCAGTACTTC.

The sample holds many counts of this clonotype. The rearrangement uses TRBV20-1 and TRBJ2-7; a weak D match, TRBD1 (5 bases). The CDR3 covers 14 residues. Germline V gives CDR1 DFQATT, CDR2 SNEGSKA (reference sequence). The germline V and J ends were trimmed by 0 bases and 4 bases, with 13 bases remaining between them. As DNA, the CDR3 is TGCAGTGCTAGAGACCCGAGCAGGGCGTACGAGCAGTACTTC. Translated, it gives CSARDPSRAYEQYF.

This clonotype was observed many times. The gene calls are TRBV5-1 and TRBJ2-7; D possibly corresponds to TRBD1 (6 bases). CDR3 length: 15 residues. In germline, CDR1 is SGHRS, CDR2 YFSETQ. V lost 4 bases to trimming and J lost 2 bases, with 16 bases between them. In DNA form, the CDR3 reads TGCGCCAGCAGCGAGCTGGACAGTAGGCCCTACGAGCAGTACTTC. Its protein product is CASSELDSRPYEQYF.

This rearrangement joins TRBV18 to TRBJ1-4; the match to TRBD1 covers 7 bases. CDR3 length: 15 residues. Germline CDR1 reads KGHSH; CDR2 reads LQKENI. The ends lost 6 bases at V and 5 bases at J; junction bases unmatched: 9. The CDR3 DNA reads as TGTGCCAGCTCGTTGGATAGGGGGCAAAATGAAAAACTGTTTTTT. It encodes CASSLDRGQNEKLFF. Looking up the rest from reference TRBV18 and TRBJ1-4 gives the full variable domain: NAGVMQNPRHLVRRRGQEARLRCSPMKGHSHVYWYRQLPEEGLKFMVYLQKENIIDESGMPKERFSAEFPKEGPSILRIQQVVRGDSAAYFCASSLDRGQNEKLFFGSGTQLSVL.

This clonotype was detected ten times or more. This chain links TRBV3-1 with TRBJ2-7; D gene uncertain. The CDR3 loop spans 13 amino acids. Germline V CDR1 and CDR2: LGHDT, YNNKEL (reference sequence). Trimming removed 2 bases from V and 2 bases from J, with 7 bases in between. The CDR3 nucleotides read TGTGCCAGCAGCCAACGGACGGCCTACGAGCAGTACTTC. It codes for CASSQRTAYEQYF.

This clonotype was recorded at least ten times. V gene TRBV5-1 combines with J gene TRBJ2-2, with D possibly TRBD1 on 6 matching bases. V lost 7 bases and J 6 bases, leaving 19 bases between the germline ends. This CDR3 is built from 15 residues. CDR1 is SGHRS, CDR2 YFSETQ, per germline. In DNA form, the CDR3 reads TGCGCCAGCGCTAACCTGGCGGCAGGGGCCGGGGAGCTGTTTTTT. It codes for CASANLAAGAGELFF.

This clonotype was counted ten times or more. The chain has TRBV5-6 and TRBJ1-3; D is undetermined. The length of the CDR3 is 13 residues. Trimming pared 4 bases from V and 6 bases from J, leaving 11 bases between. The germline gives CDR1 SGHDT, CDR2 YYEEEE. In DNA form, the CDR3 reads TGTGCCAGCAGCACGACACCAGAAAACACCATATATTTT. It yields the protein CASSTTPENTIYF.

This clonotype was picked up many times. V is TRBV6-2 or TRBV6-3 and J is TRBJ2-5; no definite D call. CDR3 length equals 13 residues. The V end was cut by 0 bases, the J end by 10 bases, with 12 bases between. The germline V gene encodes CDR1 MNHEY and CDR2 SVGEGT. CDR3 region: CASSYSDLLDQYF. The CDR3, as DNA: TGTGCCAGCAGTTACTCTGACCTGCTAGACCAGTACTTC.

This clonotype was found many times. In nucleotides, the CDR3 is TGTGCCAGCAGCCGCCGGGACAGGGGGCCCCGAGCTCGGCGAAACCGGGAAAAACTGTTTTTT. It codes for CASSRRDRGPRARRNREKLFF. This chain links TRBV6-2 or TRBV6-3 with TRBJ1-4; 12 positions match TRBD1. Germline loops: CDR1 MNHEY, CDR2 SVGEGT. Trimming cost V 6 bases and J 8 bases; bases outside gene matches: 25. The CDR3 length is 21 residues.

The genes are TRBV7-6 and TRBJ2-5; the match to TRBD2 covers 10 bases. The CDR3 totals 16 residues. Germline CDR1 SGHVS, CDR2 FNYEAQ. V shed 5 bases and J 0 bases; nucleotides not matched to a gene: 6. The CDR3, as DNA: TGTGCCAGCAGCGACGAAGGGACTAGCGACCAAGAGACCCAGTACTTC. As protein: CASSDEGTSDQETQYF.

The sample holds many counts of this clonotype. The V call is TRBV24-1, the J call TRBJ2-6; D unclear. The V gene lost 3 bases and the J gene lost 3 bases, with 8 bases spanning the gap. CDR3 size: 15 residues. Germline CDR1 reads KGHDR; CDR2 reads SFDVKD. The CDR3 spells CATSDAGFGANVLTF. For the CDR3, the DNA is TGTGCCACCAGTGATGCTGGTTTTGGGGCCAACGTCCTGACTTTC.

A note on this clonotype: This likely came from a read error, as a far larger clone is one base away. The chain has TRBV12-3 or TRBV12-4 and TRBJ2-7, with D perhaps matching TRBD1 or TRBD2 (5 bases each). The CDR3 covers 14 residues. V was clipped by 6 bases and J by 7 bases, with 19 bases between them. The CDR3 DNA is TGTGCCAGCAGCCCACGGGGCGGTGACAATGAGCAGTACTTC. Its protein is CASSPRGGDNEQYF.

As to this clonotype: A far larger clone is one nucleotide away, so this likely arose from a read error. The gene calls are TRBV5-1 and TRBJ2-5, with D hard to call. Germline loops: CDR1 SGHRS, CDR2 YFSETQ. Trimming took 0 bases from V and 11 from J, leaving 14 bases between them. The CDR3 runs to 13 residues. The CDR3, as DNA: TGCGCCAGCAGCTTGGTCTTCCGGACCTTTCAGTACTTC. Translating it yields CASSLVFRTFQYF.

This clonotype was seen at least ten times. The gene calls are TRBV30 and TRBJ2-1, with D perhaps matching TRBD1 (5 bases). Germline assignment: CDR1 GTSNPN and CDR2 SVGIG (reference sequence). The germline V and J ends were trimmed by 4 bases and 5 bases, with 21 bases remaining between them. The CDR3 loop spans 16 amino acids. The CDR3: CAWTPGLGLGNNEQFF. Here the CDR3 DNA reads TGTGCCTGGACTCCCGGGCTGGGGCTTGGCAACAATGAGCAGTTCTTC. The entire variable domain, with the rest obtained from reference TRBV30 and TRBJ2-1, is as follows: SQTIHQWPATLVQPVGSPLSLECTVEGTSNPNLYWYRQAAGRGLQLLFYSVGIGQISSEVPQNLSASRPQDRQFILSSKKLLLSDSGFYLCAWTPGLGLGNNEQFFGPGTRLTVL.

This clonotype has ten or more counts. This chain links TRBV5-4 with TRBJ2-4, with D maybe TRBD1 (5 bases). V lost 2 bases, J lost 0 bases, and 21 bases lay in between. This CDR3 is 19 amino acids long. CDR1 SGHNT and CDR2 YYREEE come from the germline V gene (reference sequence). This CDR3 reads CASSFAQGVGILAKNIQYF. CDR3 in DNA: TGTGCCAGCAGCTTCGCTCAGGGCGTGGGGATTCTAGCCAAAAACATTCAGTACTTC.

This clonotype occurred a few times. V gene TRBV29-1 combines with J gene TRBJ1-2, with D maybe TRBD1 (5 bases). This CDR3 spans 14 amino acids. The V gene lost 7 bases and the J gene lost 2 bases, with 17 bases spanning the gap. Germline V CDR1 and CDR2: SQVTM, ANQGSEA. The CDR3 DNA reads TGCAGCGCCTTGAGGGCAGGGCAAAACTATGGCTACACCTTC. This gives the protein CSALRAGQNYGYTF. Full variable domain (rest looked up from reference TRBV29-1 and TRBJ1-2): SAVISQKPSRDICQRGTSLTIQCQVDSQVTMMFWYRQQPGQSLTLIATANQGSEATYESGFVIDKFPISRPNLTFSTLTVSNMSPEDSSIYLCSALRAGQNYGYTFGSGTRLTVV.

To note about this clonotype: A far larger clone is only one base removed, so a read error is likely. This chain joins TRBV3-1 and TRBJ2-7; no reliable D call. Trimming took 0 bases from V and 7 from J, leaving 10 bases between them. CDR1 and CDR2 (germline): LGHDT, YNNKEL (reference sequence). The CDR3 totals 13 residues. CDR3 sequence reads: CASSQDLYNEQYF. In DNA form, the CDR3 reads TGTGCCAGCAGCCAAGATCTCTACAATGAGCAGTACTTC.

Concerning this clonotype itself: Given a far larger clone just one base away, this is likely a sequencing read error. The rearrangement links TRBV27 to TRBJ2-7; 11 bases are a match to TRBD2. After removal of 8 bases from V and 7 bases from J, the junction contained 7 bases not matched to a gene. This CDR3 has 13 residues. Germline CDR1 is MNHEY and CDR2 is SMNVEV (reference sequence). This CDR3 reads CASRTSGGNEQYF. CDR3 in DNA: TGTGCCAGCCGTACTAGCGGGGGCAATGAGCAGTACTTC.